This T cell receptor beta chain was documented in a study of vaccination effects on CD4 cells after COVID-19. About the research overall: Each participant was administered two doses of either the BNT162b2 or the mRNA-1273 vaccine. General study findings and limits: The study, lacking early post-infection timepoints, had few convalescent patients. Researchers report that only 1 of 255 vaccine-induced clones in healthy vaccinees cross-reacted with common cold coronaviruses.

With regard to this clone: No antigen is known for it.

Sequenced by immunoSEQ multiplex PCR; TCRdb stores in-frame clones only, minus some. The sample carries approximately 58,000 clones, over 60% recorded once. CDR3 size: 16 residues. Unmatched junction bases numbered 5, after V lost 1 base and J lost 4 bases. Per the germline V gene, CDR1 is SGHVS and CDR2 is FQNEAQ. Researchers isolated CD4+ T cells once ten to eleven days of culture had elapsed. Prior SARS-CoV-2 infection was absent in the vaccine recipients, as shown by negative nucleocapsid antibodies. This chain connects TRBV7-8 to TRBJ2-1; TRBD2 aligns across 9 bases. The receptor comes from a human donor who received a COVID-19 vaccine. The specimen comprised CD4+ T cells from PBMCs cultured without peptide, sampled before COVID-19 vaccination. CDR3 sequence: CASSLGTAGGYNEQFF. For the CDR3, the DNA is TGTGCCAGCAGCTTAGGTACAGCGGGGGGTTACAATGAGCAGTTCTTC.